This record covers a single T cell receptor beta chain. Its antigen is currently unknown. The data originate from a study of beta chain features in type 1 diabetes. Study context: About 98,000,000 sorted cells were examined across all samples. General observations from the study: PCR could preferentially amplify shorter templates, alike in patients and controls. A moderate, significant TCRB CDR3 shortening appeared in type 1 diabetes across four CD4+ subsets. VDJ junctions sequenced from type 1 diabetes patients showed fewer insertions and more deletions.

Sorting of CD4+ naive, central memory, regulatory and stem cell-like memory cells was performed via CD45RO/CCR7/CD25/CD127/CD95/CD27. The CDR3 totals 12 residues. Germline CDR1 is GTSNPN and CDR2 is SVGIG (reference sequence). V was clipped by 7 bases and J by 8 bases; unmatched bases: 5. TCRB transcripts that were expressed got sequenced, as all of the isolated RNA had been reverse transcribed. Method: immunoSEQ multiplex PCR; TCRdb's copy keeps in-frame clones and lacks some. Of about 740,000 clones listed, 10% to 15% are singletons. The V gene is TRBV30, the J gene TRBJ1-6, with 7 bases lining up with TRBD1. The origin of this receptor is a man younger than 30 with type 1 diabetes. Specimen: naive CD4+ T cells from blood. CDR3: CAFWDRDSPLHF. The CDR3 nucleotides are TGTGCCTTCTGGGACAGAGATTCACCCCTCCACTTT.